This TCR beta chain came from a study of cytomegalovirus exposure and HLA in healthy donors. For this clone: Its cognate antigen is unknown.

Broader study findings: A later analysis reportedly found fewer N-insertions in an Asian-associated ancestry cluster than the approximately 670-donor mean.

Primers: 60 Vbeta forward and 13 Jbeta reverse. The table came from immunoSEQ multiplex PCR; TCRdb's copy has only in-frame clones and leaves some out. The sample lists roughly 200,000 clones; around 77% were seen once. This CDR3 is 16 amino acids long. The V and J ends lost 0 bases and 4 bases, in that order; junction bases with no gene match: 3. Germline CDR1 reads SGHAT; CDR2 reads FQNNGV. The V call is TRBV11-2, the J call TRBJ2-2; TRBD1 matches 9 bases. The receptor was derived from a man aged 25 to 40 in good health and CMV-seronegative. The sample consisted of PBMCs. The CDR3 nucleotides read TGTGCCAGCAGCTTAGAGTGGACAGGGGTCACCGGGGAGCTGTTTTTT. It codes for CASSLEWTGVTGELFF.